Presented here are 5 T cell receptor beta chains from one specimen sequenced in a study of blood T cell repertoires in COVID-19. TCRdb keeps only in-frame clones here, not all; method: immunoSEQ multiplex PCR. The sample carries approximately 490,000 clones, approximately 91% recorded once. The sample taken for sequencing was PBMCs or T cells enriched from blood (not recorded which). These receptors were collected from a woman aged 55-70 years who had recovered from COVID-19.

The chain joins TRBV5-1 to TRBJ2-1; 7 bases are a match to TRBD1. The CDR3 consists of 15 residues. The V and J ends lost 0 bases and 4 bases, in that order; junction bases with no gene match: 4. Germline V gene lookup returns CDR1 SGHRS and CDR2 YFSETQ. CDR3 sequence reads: CASSLEGAHYNEQFF. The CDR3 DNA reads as TGCGCCAGCAGCTTGGAGGGGGCGCATTACAATGAGCAGTTCTTC. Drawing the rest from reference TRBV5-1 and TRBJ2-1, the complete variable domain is KAGVTQTPRYLIKTRGQQVTLSCSPISGHRSVSWYQQTPGQGLQFLFEYFSETQRNKGNFPGRFSGRQFSNSRSEMNVSTLELGDSALYLCASSLEGAHYNEQFFGPGTRLTVL.

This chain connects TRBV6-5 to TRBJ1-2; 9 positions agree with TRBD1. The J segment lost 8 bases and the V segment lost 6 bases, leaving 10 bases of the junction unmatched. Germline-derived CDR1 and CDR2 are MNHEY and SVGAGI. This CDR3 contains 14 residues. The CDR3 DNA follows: TGTGCCAGCAGATCAAGGGGACAGGGAGAGGGCTACACCTTC. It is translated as CASRSRGQGEGYTF.

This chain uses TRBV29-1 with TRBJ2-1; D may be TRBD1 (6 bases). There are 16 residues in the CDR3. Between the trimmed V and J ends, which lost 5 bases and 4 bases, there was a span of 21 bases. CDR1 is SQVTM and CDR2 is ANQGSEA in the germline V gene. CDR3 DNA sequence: TGCAGCGTTTTGCGGGTACAGGGTATAAGGTACAATGAGCAGTTCTTC. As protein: CSVLRVQGIRYNEQFF.

The DNA for the CDR3 is TGTGCCAGCAGCCCCCTCCGGACTACCTACGAGCAGTACTTC. Translating it yields CASSPLRTTYEQYF. The chain is built from TRBV11-2 and TRBJ2-7; a weak D match, TRBD2 (6 bases). The germline V gene encodes CDR1 SGHAT and CDR2 FQNNGV. This CDR3 has 14 amino acids. Deletions cut 5 bases from V and 2 bases from J, with 13 bases between.

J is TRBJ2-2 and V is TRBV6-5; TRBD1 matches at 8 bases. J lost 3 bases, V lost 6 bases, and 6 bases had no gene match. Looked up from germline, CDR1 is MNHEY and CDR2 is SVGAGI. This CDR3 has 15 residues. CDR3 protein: CASSPTGGYTGELFF. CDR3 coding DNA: TGTGCCAGCAGCCCAACAGGGGGTTACACCGGGGAGCTGTTTTTT.